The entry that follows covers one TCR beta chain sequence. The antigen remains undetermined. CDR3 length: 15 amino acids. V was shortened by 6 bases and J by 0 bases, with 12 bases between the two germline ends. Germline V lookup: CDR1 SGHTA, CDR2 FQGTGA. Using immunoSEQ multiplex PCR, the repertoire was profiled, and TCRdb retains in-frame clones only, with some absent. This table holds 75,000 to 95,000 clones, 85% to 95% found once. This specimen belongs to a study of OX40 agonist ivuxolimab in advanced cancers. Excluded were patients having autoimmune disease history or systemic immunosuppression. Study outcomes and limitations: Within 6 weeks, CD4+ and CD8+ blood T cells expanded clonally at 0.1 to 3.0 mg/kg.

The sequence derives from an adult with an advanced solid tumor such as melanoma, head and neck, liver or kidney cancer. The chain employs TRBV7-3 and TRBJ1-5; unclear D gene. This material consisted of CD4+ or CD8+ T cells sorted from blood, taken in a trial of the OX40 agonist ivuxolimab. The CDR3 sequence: CASSPGTNSNQPQHF. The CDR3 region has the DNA TGTGCCAGCAGTCCTGGCACGAATAGCAATCAGCCCCAGCATTTT.